The 10 T cell receptor beta chains below come from one sample, sequenced in a study of cytomegalovirus exposure and HLA in healthy donors. The PCR was carried out with 60 Vbeta primers and 13 Jbeta primers. The method was immunoSEQ multiplex PCR; TCRdb's version includes in-frame clones alone and lacks a portion of them. The table includes 100,000 to 150,000 clones, roughly four fifths detected once. The sequenced sample was PBMCs. The receptors shown here come from a girl aged 2 to 10 in good health and CMV-seronegative.

The gene calls are TRBV5-5 and TRBJ2-5; 10 bases agree with TRBD1. CDR1 is SGHKS and CDR2 is YYEKEE in the germline V gene (reference sequence). The CDR3 is 15 amino acids. V trimming: 0 bases; J trimming: 5 bases; junction bases outside the gene matches: 4. The CDR3 DNA reads as TGTGCCAGCAGCTTGGGACAGGGGGCAGAGGAGACCCAGTACTTC. It yields the protein CASSLGQGAEETQYF.

This sequence joins TRBV4-1 and TRBJ1-5, with a weak D call TRBD1 (6 bases). Germline CDR1 and CDR2: MGHRA and YSYEKL. This CDR3 has 17 residues. Deletions cut 4 bases from V and 1 base from J, with 17 bases between. CDR3 sequence (DNA): TGCGCCAGCAGCCCCCTAGGGGGAGGGAACAGCAATCAGCCCCAGCATTTT. This encodes CASSPLGGGNSNQPQHF.

The genes are TRBV5-4 and TRBJ1-2; 7 nucleotides line up with TRBD1. From germline, CDR1 is SGHNT and CDR2 YYREEE (reference sequence). The CDR3 has 17 residues. With 0 bases clipped from V and 0 bases from J, the junction kept 8 bases outside the gene matches. CDR3 DNA: TGTGCCAGCAGCTTGGGGGGGACAGTATATACTAACTATGGCTACACCTTC. Its translation is CASSLGGTVYTNYGYTF.

V is TRBV25-1 and J is TRBJ1-1; TRBD1 matches at 7 bases. Unmatched junction bases numbered 4, after V lost 4 bases and J lost 5 bases. Germline V gives CDR1 MGHDK, CDR2 SYGVNS. This CDR3 spans 13 amino acids. The CDR3 bases are TGTGCCAGCAGTGGAAACAGGGGTACTGAAGCTTTCTTT. It encodes CASSGNRGTEAFF.

V gene TRBV27 combines with J gene TRBJ1-5; D not certain. V was pared by 2 bases and J by 4 bases, with 12 bases between. This CDR3 region has 15 residues. Germline assignment: CDR1 MNHEY and CDR2 SMNVEV (reference sequence). The CDR3 is CASSLRFAVNQPQHF. CDR3 DNA sequence: TGTGCCAGCAGTTTAAGGTTCGCGGTAAATCAGCCCCAGCATTTT.

The DNA for the CDR3 is TGTGCCAGCAGTTACCAGGCGGGGACAGGGGCCCTGGAGTATTTT. Its protein is CASSYQAGTGALEYF. J is TRBJ2-3 and V is TRBV6-5; TRBD1 matches at 10 bases. CDR3 length: 15 amino acids. The junction had 12 bases not matched to a gene; V was cut back by 2 bases and J by 13 bases. Germline CDR1 and CDR2: MNHEY and SVGAGI.

The rearrangement links TRBV30 to TRBJ2-2; 7 nucleotides align to TRBD1. Germline lookup yields CDR1 GTSNPN and CDR2 SVGIG (reference sequence). V shed 1 base, J shed 4 bases, and the junction held 3 bases outside the gene matches. This CDR3 contains 14 residues. The CDR3 region is CAWSDTGATGELFF. In DNA form, the CDR3 reads TGTGCCTGGAGTGATACAGGGGCCACCGGGGAGCTGTTTTTT. Using reference TRBV30 and TRBJ2-2 for the parts outside the CDR3, the full variable domain is SQTIHQWPATLVQPVGSPLSLECTVEGTSNPNLYWYRQAAGRGLQLLFYSVGIGQISSEVPQNLSASRPQDRQFILSSKKLLLSDSGFYLCAWSDTGATGELFFGEGSRLTVL.

This clone turned up a few times. The V call is TRBV2, the J call TRBJ1-5; 7 nucleotides agree with TRBD1. CDR3 size: 14 residues. Germline loops: CDR1 SNHLY, CDR2 FYNNEI. V lost 7 bases, J lost 5 bases, and 8 bases stayed unmatched. CDR3 sequence (DNA): TGTGCCAGCACTATGGACAGGAGAGATCAGCCCCAGCATTTT. This translates into CASTMDRRDQPQHF.

This clone was seen once. The chain has TRBV7-9 and TRBJ2-5, with 7 nucleotides matching TRBD2. The J call may be mistaken, given a closer DNA end match to TRBJ2-7. The V gene's germline CDR1 is SEHNR and CDR2 FQNEAQ (reference sequence). The CDR3 sequence is 15 residues long. CDR3 DNA: TGTGCCAGCAGTCAACTAGCGTACCCCTCCTACGAGCAGTACTTC. This gives the protein CASSQLAYPSYEQYF.

This clone was seen once. CDR3 protein: CASRRGSNSPLHF. The CDR3 DNA reads as TGTGCCAGCAGGCGGGGATCGAATTCACCCCTCCACTTT. This chain connects TRBV6-5 to TRBJ1-6; D not certain. CDR1 and CDR2 from the germline V gene are MNHEY and SVGAGI. V shed 6 bases and J shed 7 bases, with 10 bases lying between them. This CDR3 contains 13 residues.